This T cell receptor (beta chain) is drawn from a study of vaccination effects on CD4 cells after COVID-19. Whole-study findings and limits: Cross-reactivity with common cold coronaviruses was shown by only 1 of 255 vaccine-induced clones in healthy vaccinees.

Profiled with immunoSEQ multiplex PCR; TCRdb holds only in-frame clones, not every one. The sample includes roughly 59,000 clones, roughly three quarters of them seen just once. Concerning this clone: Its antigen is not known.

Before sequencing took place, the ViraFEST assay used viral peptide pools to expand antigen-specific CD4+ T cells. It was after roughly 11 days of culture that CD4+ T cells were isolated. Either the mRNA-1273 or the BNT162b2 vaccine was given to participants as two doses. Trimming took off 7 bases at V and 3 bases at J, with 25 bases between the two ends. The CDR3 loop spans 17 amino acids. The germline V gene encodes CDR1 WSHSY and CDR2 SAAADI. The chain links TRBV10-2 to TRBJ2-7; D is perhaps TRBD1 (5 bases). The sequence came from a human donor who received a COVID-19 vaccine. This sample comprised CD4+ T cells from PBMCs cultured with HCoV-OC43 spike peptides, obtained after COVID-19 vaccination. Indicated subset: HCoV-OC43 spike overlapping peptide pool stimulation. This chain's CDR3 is CASMDGCYRIKVYEQYV. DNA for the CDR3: TGCGCCAGCATGGATGGTTGTTACAGGATTAAGGTCTACGAGCAGTACGTC.